The 31 T cell receptor beta chains listed next were all sequenced from one sample in a study of early T cells in non-severe SARS-CoV-2 infection. TCRdb itself ran the 5' RACE reads through MiXCR, one entry per CDR3 protein. The repertoire consists of under 85,000 distinct CDR3 sequences, with roughly 15% occurring once and the leading ten covering 3% to 4.5%. Sequencing used whole blood, obtained at baseline. The receptors stem from an adult who was a healthcare worker with PCR-confirmed SARS-CoV-2 infection or an uninfected control (not recorded which).

The table lists this clonotype with many counts. The chain couples TRBV7-6 to TRBJ2-1; 7 bases map to TRBD2. The CDR3 has 13 amino acids. Germline loops: CDR1 SGHVS, CDR2 FNYEAQ. The trim removed 6 bases at V and 9 bases at J, leaving 8 bases unmatched. DNA of the CDR3: TGTGCCAGCAGGTATTCATCGGGAGGTGAGCAGTTCTTC. It codes for CASRYSSGGEQFF.

This clonotype turned up a few times. The chain uses TRBV19 and TRBJ2-7, with D perhaps assigned TRBD1 or TRBD2 (7 bases each). The germline V gene encodes CDR1 LNHDA and CDR2 SQIVND (reference sequence). This CDR3 is built from 16 residues. With 5 bases removed from V and 0 bases from J, the gap between germline ends came to 17 bases. For the CDR3, the DNA is TGTGCCAGTAGTCCCCAGGGGGGGGTCAACTCCTACGAGCAGTACTTC. Translated, it gives CASSPQGGVNSYEQYF. Full variable domain (outside the CDR3, taken from reference TRBV19 and TRBJ2-7): DGGITQSPKYLFRKEGQNVTLSCEQNLNHDAMYWYRQDPGQGLRLIYYSQIVNDFQKGDIAEGYSVSREKKESFPLTVTSAQKNPTAFYLCASSPQGGVNSYEQYFGPGTRLTVT.

The chain combines TRBV7-7 with TRBJ2-3; 10 bases map to TRBD2. The junction had 8 bases not matched to a gene; V was cut back by 5 bases and J by 0 bases. CDR1 is SSHAT, CDR2 FNYEAQ, per germline (reference sequence). The CDR3 contains 17 residues. The CDR3: CASSRSASGSSTDTQYF. The CDR3 DNA reads as TGTGCCAGCAGCCGATCCGCTAGCGGGAGTAGCACAGATACGCAGTATTTT.

This clonotype appeared many times. The V and J genes are TRBV7-2 and TRBJ2-1; D may be TRBD1 (5 bases). V lost 5 bases and J lost 2, with 19 bases in between. Germline CDR1 SGHTA, CDR2 FQGNSA. The CDR3 has 17 residues. The CDR3 DNA follows: TGTGCCAGCAGCCCCGCCGCAGGGTTTCCGGCCTACAATGAGCAGTTCTTC. Its translation: CASSPAAGFPAYNEQFF.

The CDR3 sequence is CASRRDIYYGYTF. The CDR3 DNA sequence: TGTGCCAGCAGACGCGACATATACTATGGCTACACCTTC. The chain links TRBV12-3 or TRBV12-4 to TRBJ1-2; D gene unclear. This CDR3 has 13 amino acids. Trimming removed 6 bases at V and 3 bases at J, with 11 bases between.

The chain employs TRBV5-1 and TRBJ2-7; 9 bases map to TRBD1. The germline V gene has CDR1 SGHRS and CDR2 YFSETQ. The V segment lost 6 bases and the J segment 2 bases; nucleotides outside the gene matches: 6. CDR3 length: 14 amino acids. CDR3: CASTHTGGTYEQYF. CDR3 in DNA: TGCGCCAGCACCCACACAGGGGGCACCTACGAGCAGTACTTC.

This clonotype showed up just a few times. This sequence joins TRBV5-6 and TRBJ1-2; D call uncertain. CDR1 and CDR2 from the germline V gene are SGHDT and YYEEEE. Trimming shortened V by 2 bases and J by 5 bases, and 10 bases separated the two germline ends. The length of the CDR3 is 13 residues. The CDR3 DNA sequence: TGTGCCAGCAGCTTACGAGGGCTGTATGGCTACACCTTC. Protein: CASSLRGLYGYTF.

At least ten counts were recorded for this clonotype. J is TRBJ2-7 and V is TRBV28; TRBD1 might be the D (5 bases). The germline V and J ends were trimmed by 7 bases and 1 base, with 14 bases remaining between them. Germline CDR1 MDHEN, CDR2 SYDVKM. This CDR3 region has 14 residues. CDR3 sequence reads: CASTLSRVSYEQYF. CDR3 bases: TGTGCCAGCACCTTATCCAGGGTGTCCTACGAGCAGTACTTC. The full variable domain, with the rest looked up from reference TRBV28 and TRBJ2-7, is DVKVTQSSRYLVKRTGEKVFLECVQDMDHENMFWYRQDPGLGLRLIYFSYDVKMKEKGDIPEGYSVSREKKERFSLILESASTNQTSMYLCASTLSRVSYEQYFGPGTRLTVT.

The chain has TRBV5-4 and TRBJ2-7, with D perhaps being TRBD1 or TRBD2 (5 bases each). CDR1 is SGHNT and CDR2 is YYREEE in the germline V gene (reference sequence). This CDR3 spans 18 amino acids. Deletions cut 0 bases from V and 3 bases from J, with 22 bases between. The CDR3 reads CASSLERMRGAGYYEQYF. As DNA, the CDR3 is TGTGCCAGCAGCTTGGAAAGGATGAGGGGCGCAGGGTACTACGAGCAGTACTTC.

This clonotype appeared a few times. J is TRBJ2-3 and V is TRBV12-3 or TRBV12-4; 9 bases agree with TRBD1. J gave up 2 bases and V 4 bases, and 7 bases lay outside the gene matches. The CDR3 contains 16 residues. CDR3 DNA: TGTGCCAGCAGTTCCGGGACAGGGATCTACACAGATACGCAGTATTTT. Protein sequence: CASSSGTGIYTDTQYF.

This clonotype was seen ten or more times. The V call is TRBV11-2, the J call TRBJ2-5; D is unresolved. V was shortened by 5 bases and J by 5 bases, with 12 bases between the two germline ends. Germline V gene sequence: CDR1 SGHAT, CDR2 FQNNGV. The CDR3 has 13 residues. The CDR3 region has the DNA TGTGCCAGCAGCCTGGGGTTCAGCGAGACCCAGTACTTC. Translation: CASSLGFSETQYF.

Many counts were recorded for this clonotype. The chain links TRBV9 to TRBJ2-3; 8 bases align to TRBD2. The germline CDR1 and CDR2 sequences are SGDLS and YYNGEE. V gave up 6 bases and J gave up 2 bases; unmatched junction bases: 8. The CDR3 runs to 15 residues. CDR3 sequence: CASTLSTSATDTQYF. The CDR3 nucleotides read TGTGCCAGCACCCTATCGACTAGCGCCACAGATACGCAGTATTTT.

The CDR3 is CASSQETGLAHEQYF. The CDR3 DNA reads as TGCGCCAGCAGCCAAGAGACAGGGTTAGCCCACGAGCAGTACTTC. The chain carries TRBV4-1 and TRBJ2-7; TRBD1 agrees at 7 bases. Looked up from germline, CDR1 is MGHRA and CDR2 is YSYEKL. After removal of 0 bases from V and 5 bases from J, the junction contained 7 bases not matched to a gene. The CDR3 has 15 residues.

The chain joins TRBV28 to TRBJ2-2; D remains unclear. Trimming removed 3 bases from V and 6 bases from J, with 11 bases in between. The CDR3 has 14 residues. Germline lookup yields CDR1 MDHEN and CDR2 SYDVKM. CDR3 protein: CASSLGLEPGELFF. Here the CDR3 DNA reads TGTGCCAGCAGTTTGGGGTTGGAGCCCGGGGAGCTGTTTTTT.

This clonotype was seen more than once but under ten times. V usage is TRBV5-1 and J usage is TRBJ2-5; D is unclear. Germline-derived CDR1 and CDR2 are SGHRS and YFSETQ. Trimming stripped 6 bases from V and 5 bases from J, with 17 bases between. The CDR3 is 14 residues long. The CDR3 DNA follows: TGCGCCAGCACCCCTGATCCATCGAGGGAGACCCAGTACTTC. Its translation: CASTPDPSRETQYF. The whole variable domain, remainder taken from reference TRBV5-1 and TRBJ2-5, is KAGVTQTPRYLIKTRGQQVTLSCSPISGHRSVSWYQQTPGQGLQFLFEYFSETQRNKGNFPGRFSGRQFSNSRSEMNVSTLELGDSALYLCASTPDPSRETQYFGPGTRLLVL.

This clonotype was counted ten times or more. The chain employs TRBV25-1 and TRBJ2-7; D gene unclear. In germline, CDR1 is MGHDK, CDR2 SYGVNS. Trimming cost V 7 bases and J 2 bases, with 9 bases left between them. This CDR3 region has 12 residues. CDR3 sequence (DNA): TGTGCCAGCAACACAGCCCCCTACGAGCAGTACTTC. Translation gives CASNTAPYEQYF.

This clonotype has a count of ten or more. The V and J genes are TRBV6-2 or TRBV6-3 and TRBJ2-1, with TRBD2 matching 13 bases. This CDR3 comprises 16 residues. Trimming took 7 bases from V and 8 from J; bases not matched to a gene: 11. Germline loops: CDR1 MNHEY, CDR2 SVGEGT. The CDR3 DNA follows: TGTGCCAGCATCGACGAGAGACTAGCGGGAGGCTATGAGCAGTTCTTC. Translation gives CASIDERLAGGYEQFF.

The chain is built from TRBV7-3 and TRBJ2-5; the D gene is possibly TRBD1 (6 bases). Trimming took off 5 bases at V and 5 bases at J, with 12 bases between the two ends. The CDR3 contains 13 residues. CDR1 and CDR2 (germline): SGHTA, FQGTGA. CDR3 nucleotides: TGTGCCAGCAGCCCAGGGGCCAGTGAGACCCAGTACTTC. This translates into CASSPGASETQYF.

This rearrangement joins TRBV6-4 to TRBJ1-2, with D unclear. The CDR3 extends over 14 amino acids. The V end lost 8 bases, the J end lost 0 bases, and 13 bases lay between the germline ends. The germline V gene encodes CDR1 MRHNA and CDR2 SNTAGT. The CDR3 reads CASRITQANYGYTF. For the CDR3, the DNA is TGTGCCAGCCGGATTACCCAGGCTAACTATGGCTACACCTTC.

There are many counts of this clonotype. The V gene is TRBV20-1, the J gene TRBJ2-1; D not certain. The V gene lost 0 bases and the J gene lost 0 bases, with 12 bases spanning the gap. Germline CDR1 DFQATT, CDR2 SNEGSKA (reference sequence). The CDR3 length is 16 residues. The CDR3: CSAREGRKSSYNEQFF. CDR3 in DNA: TGCAGTGCTAGAGAAGGGCGGAAGAGCTCCTACAATGAGCAGTTCTTC.

This clonotype turned up a few times. Here the CDR3 reads CASSRSGGQLTDTQYF. CDR3 DNA sequence: TGTGCCAGCAGCCGTTCTGGGGGACAGCTCACAGATACGCAGTATTTT. The rearrangement links TRBV3-1 to TRBJ2-3, with 7 bases identical to TRBD1. V lost 4 bases, J lost 2 bases, and 9 bases stayed unmatched. The CDR3 runs 16 residues. Germline V gene lookup returns CDR1 LGHDT and CDR2 YNNKEL (reference sequence).

This clonotype was seen only a few times. The chain carries TRBV7-9 and TRBJ2-1; a weak D match, TRBD1 (6 bases). Trimming stripped 1 base from V and 3 bases from J, with 10 bases between. Germline CDR1 reads SEHNR; CDR2 reads FQNEAQ (reference sequence). CDR3 length: 15 amino acids. CDR3 in amino acids: CASSLETGNYNEQFF. The CDR3 region has the DNA TGTGCCAGCAGCTTAGAGACAGGAAACTACAATGAGCAGTTCTTC.

The chain recombines TRBV9 with TRBJ2-7; 14 bases agree with TRBD2. In germline, CDR1 is SGDLS, CDR2 YYNGEE. This CDR3 has 17 amino acids. J was trimmed by 0 bases and V by 0 bases; bases with no gene match: 2. The CDR3 region has the DNA TGTGCCAGCAGCGTAGGACTAGCGGGAGGGAGCTCCTACGAGCAGTACTTC. Its translation is CASSVGLAGGSSYEQYF.

J is TRBJ2-7 and V is TRBV28; 7 bases align to TRBD2. This CDR3 comprises 14 residues. Germline V gene lookup returns CDR1 MDHEN and CDR2 SYDVKM. J lost 2 bases, V lost 5 bases, and 6 bases had no gene match. The CDR3 is CASSPPREAYEQYF. Written as DNA, the CDR3 is TGTGCCAGCAGTCCTCCCCGGGAGGCCTACGAGCAGTACTTC.

The J gene is TRBJ2-5, the V gene TRBV3-1; D possibly corresponds to TRBD2 (6 bases). CDR3 size: 14 residues. Germline V CDR1 and CDR2: LGHDT, YNNKEL (reference sequence). Trimming removed 5 bases from V and 7 bases from J, with 17 bases in between. The CDR3, as DNA: TGTGCCAGCAGCGCCCGGGCCCAGGGAGGGACCCAGTACTTC. Protein product: CASSARAQGGTQYF.

This clonotype has only a few counts. V and J are TRBV7-3 and TRBJ1-3; 9 nucleotides align to TRBD1. Germline lookup yields CDR1 SGHTA and CDR2 FQGTGA. J lost 4 bases, V lost 5 bases, and 9 bases had no gene match. This CDR3 has 16 amino acids. The CDR3 DNA sequence: TGTGCCAGCAGCCAGACGGGACAGGGATCCGGAAACACCATATATTTT. Amino acid sequence: CASSQTGQGSGNTIYF. The full variable domain, completed using reference TRBV7-3 and TRBJ1-3, is GAGVSQTPSNKVTEKGKYVELRCDPISGHTALYWYRQSLGQGPEFLIYFQGTGAADDSGLPNDRFFAVRPEGSVSTLKIQRTERGDSAVYLCASSQTGQGSGNTIYFGEGSWLTVV.

This clonotype was seen more than once but under ten times. V usage is TRBV20-1 and J usage is TRBJ2-3, with TRBD1 as a possible D gene (5 bases). The CDR3 loop spans 15 amino acids. Deletions cut 5 bases from V and 0 bases from J, with 15 bases between. The germline gives CDR1 DFQATT, CDR2 SNEGSKA (reference sequence). The CDR3: CSAGATETSTDTQYF. In DNA, the CDR3 is TGCAGTGCTGGGGCGACGGAAACTAGCACAGATACGCAGTATTTT.

This clonotype was observed many times. The CDR3 reads CASNIGGNTGELFF. Written as DNA, the CDR3 is TGTGCCAGCAATATAGGCGGGAACACCGGGGAGCTGTTTTTT. The chain joins TRBV6-1 to TRBJ2-2; D is ambiguous. Germline CDR1 reads MNHNS; CDR2 reads SASEGT. Trimming removed 7 bases from V and 1 base from J, with 10 bases in between. The CDR3 spans 14 residues.

The chain carries TRBV12-3 or TRBV12-4 and TRBJ2-1, with TRBD2 identical over 10 bases. The J segment lost 7 bases and the V segment lost 6 bases, leaving 9 bases of the junction unmatched. The CDR3 extends over 15 amino acids. CDR3 amino acids: CASRTTSGTWNEQFF. In DNA form, the CDR3 reads TGTGCCAGCAGGACTACTAGCGGGACTTGGAATGAGCAGTTCTTC.

This clonotype has at least ten counts. This rearrangement joins TRBV7-9 to TRBJ1-3; a weak D match, TRBD1 (6 bases). Trimming stripped 6 bases from V and 2 bases from J, with 8 bases between. The CDR3 covers 13 residues. Germline V gene lookup returns CDR1 SEHNR and CDR2 FQNEAQ (reference sequence). This CDR3 reads CASRGGPGNTIYF. The CDR3 DNA is TGTGCCAGCAGGGGGGGCCCTGGAAACACCATATATTTT.

At least ten counts were recorded for this clonotype. The chain has TRBV18 and TRBJ2-7; the D is unclear. Trimming removed 1 base at V and 5 bases at J, with 12 bases between. The CDR3 totals 14 residues. Germline V gene sequence: CDR1 KGHSH, CDR2 LQKENI. The CDR3 loop reads CASSPQKEVDEQYF. CDR3 bases: TGTGCCAGCTCACCACAAAAGGAAGTGGACGAGCAGTACTTC.